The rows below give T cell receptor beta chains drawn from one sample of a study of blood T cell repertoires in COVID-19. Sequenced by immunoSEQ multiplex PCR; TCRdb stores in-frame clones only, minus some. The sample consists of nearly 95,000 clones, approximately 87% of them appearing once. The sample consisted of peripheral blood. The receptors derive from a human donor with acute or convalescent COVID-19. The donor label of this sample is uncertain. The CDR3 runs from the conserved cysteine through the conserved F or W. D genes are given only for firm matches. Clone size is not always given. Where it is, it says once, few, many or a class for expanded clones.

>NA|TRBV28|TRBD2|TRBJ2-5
TGTGCCAGCAGTTTAGCGAGCGGGGAGGGGACCCAGTACTTC
CASSLASGEGTQYF
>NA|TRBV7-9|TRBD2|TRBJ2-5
TGTGCCAGCAGCTACCGACTAGCGGGGGGAGAGACCCAGTACTTC
CASSYRLAGGETQYF
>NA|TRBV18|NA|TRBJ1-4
TGTGCCAGCTCACCACTCACCGGGACAAGGGGGGAAAAACTGTTTTTT
CASSPLTGTRGEKLFF
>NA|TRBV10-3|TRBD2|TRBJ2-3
TGTGCCATCGCGGGGGGCGTTACAGATACGCAGTATTTT
CAIAGGVTDTQYF
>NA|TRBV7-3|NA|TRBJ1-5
TGTGCCAGCAGCATCCTAGGGGTGGTAAATCAGCCCCAGCATTTT
CASSILGVVNQPQHF
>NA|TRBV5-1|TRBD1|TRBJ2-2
TGCGCCAGCAGCCTTATCGGACAGGTATCTCGGGAGCTGTTTTTT
CASSLIGQVSRELFF
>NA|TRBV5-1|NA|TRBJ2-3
TGCGCCAGCAGAGTCCAAACTAGCACAGATACGCAGTATTTT
CASRVQTSTDTQYF
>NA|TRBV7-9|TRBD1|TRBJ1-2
TGTGCCAGCAGCATTCGGGACAGTTCCTATGGCTACACCTTC
CASSIRDSSYGYTF
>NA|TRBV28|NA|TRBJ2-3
TGTGCCAGCAGGGGCACACGAGATACGCAGTATTTT
CASRGTRDTQYF
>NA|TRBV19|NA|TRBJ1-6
TGTGTCACGGGAGGGGTCTCACCCCTCCACTTT
CVTGGVSPLHF
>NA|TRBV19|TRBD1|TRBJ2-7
TGTGCCAGTAGTACAGCCGGACAGGGTCTCTACGAGCAGTACTTC
CASSTAGQGLYEQYF
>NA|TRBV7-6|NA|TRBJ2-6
TGTGCCAGCTTAGCGGAGACAGGGCCAATTTCTGGGGCCAACGTCCTGACTTTC
CASLAETGPISGANVLTF
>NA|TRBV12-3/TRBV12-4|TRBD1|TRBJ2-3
TGTGCCAGCAGCCCTGGACAGGTAGGGTATTATTTT
CASSPGQVGYYF
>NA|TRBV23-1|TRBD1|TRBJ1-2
TGCGCCAGCAGTCAATCGCAGGGGGCGGCTGGCTACACCTTC
CASSQSQGAAGYTF
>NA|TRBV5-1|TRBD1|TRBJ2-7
TGCGCCAGCAGCCCACAGGACAGGGGCGAGCAGTACTTC
CASSPQDRGEQYF
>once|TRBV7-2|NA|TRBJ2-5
TGTGCCAGCAGCTTGGGGGCAGTAAGGGAGACCCAGTACTTC
CASSLGAVRETQYF
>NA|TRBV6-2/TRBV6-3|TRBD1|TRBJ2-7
TGTGCCAGCAGTTACCGACAGGGGGTGAACTACGAGCAGTACTTC
CASSYRQGVNYEQYF
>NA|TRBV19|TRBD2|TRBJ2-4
TGTGCCAGTAGTATGGGGTCGGGGGGTCTAGCCAAAAACATTCAGTACTTC
CASSMGSGGLAKNIQYF
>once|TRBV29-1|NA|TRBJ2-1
TGCAGCTCCAAGGGGGATACCGCCTACAATGAGCAGTTCTTC
CSSKGDTAYNEQFF
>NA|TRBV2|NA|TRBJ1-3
TGTGCCAGCAGCTCATTACGACAGGGAAACACCATATATTTT
CASSSLRQGNTIYF
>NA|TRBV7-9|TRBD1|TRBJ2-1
TGTGCCAGCAGCTTCAGGGGGCAAAGTGATGAGCAGTTCTTC
CASSFRGQSDEQFF
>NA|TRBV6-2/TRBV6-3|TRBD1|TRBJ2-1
TGTGCCAGCAGTTACTTGGGACAGGGGAATGAGCAGTTCTTC
CASSYLGQGNEQFF
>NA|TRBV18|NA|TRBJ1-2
TGTGCCAGCTCCCCCGGTCGAAGGGGCTATGGCTACACCTTC
CASSPGRRGYGYTF
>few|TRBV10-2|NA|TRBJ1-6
TGCGCCAGCACCGGCAGGGTAGGGGCAAATTCACCCCTCCACTTT
CASTGRVGANSPLHF